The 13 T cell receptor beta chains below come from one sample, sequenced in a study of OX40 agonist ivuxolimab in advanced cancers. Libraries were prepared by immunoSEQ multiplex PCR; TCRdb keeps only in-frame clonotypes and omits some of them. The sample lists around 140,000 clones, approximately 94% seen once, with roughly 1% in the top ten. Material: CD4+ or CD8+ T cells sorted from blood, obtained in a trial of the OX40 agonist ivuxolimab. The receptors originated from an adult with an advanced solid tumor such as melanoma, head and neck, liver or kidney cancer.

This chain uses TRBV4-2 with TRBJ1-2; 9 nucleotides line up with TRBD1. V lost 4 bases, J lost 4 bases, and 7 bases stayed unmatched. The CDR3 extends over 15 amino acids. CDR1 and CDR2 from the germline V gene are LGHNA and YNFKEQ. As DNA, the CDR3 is TGTGCCAGCAGCCCAGGGACAGGGATCGGCTATGGCTACACCTTC. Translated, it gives CASSPGTGIGYGYTF.

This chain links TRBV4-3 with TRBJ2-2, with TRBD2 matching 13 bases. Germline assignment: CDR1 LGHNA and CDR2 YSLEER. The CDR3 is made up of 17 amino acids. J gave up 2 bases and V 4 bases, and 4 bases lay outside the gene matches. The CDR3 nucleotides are TGCGCCAGCAGCCGACTAGCGGGGGGAGGCAACACCGGGGAGCTGTTTTTT. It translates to CASSRLAGGGNTGELFF.

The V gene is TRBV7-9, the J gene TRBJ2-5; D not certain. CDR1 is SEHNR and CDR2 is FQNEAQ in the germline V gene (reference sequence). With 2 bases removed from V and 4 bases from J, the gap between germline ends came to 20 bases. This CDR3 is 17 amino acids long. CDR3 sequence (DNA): TGTGCCAGCAGCTTAACCCCCCAAAGGAGCGTGTTAGAGACCCAGTACTTC. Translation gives CASSLTPQRSVLETQYF.

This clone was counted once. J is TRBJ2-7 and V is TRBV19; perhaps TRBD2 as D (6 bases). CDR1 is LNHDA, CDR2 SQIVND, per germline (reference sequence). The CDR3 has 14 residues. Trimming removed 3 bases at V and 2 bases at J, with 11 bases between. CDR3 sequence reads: CASSILGGPYEQYF. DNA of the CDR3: TGTGCCAGTAGTATCTTAGGAGGGCCCTACGAGCAGTACTTC.

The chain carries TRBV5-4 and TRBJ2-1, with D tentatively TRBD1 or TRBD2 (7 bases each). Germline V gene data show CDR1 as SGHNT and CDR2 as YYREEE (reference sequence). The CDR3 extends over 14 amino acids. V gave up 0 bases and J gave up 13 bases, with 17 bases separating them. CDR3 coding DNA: TGTGCCAGCAGCTTGGCAGGGGGGGCCAGTCCTCAGTTCTTC. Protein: CASSLAGGASPQFF.

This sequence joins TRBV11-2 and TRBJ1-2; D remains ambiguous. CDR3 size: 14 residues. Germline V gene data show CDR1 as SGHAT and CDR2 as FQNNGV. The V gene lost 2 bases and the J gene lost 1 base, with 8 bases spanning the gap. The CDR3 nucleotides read TGTGCCAGCAGCTTATACCAGCTTAACTATGGCTACACCTTC. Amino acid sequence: CASSLYQLNYGYTF. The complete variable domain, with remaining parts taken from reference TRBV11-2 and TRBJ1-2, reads EAGVAQSPRYKIIEKRQSVAFWCNPISGHATLYWYQQILGQGPKLLIQFQNNGVVDDSQLPKDRFSAERLKGVDSTLKIQPAKLEDSAVYLCASSLYQLNYGYTFGSGTRLTVV.

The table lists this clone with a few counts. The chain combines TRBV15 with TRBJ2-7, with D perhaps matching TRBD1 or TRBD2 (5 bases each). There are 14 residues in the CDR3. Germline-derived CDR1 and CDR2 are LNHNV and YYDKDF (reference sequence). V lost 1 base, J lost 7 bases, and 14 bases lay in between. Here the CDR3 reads CATSRGDGDEEQYF. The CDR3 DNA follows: TGTGCCACCAGCAGAGGGGATGGGGACGAGGAGCAGTACTTC.

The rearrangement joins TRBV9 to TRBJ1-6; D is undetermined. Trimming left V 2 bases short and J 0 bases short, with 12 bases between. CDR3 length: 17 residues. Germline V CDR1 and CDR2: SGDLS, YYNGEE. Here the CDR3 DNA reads TGTGCCAGCAGCGTTTCGACGGATAGCTCCTATAATTCACCCCTCCACTTT. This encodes CASSVSTDSSYNSPLHF.

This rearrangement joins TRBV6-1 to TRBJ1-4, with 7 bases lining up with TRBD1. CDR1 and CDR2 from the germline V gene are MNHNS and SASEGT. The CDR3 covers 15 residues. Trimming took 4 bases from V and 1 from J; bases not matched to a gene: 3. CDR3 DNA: TGTGCCAGCAGTGCCCGGGACAGAACTAATGAAAAACTGTTTTTT. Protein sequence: CASSARDRTNEKLFF.

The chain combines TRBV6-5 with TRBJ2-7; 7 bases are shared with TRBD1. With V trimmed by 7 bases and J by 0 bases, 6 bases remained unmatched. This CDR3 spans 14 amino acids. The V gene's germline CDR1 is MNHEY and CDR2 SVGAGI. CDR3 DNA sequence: TGTGCCAGCACGAGGGGACAGTCCTCCTACGAGCAGTACTTC. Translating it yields CASTRGQSSYEQYF.

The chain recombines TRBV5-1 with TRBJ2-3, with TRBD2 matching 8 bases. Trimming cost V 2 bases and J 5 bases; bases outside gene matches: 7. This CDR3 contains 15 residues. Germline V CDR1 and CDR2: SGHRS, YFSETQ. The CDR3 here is CASSFASGGGDTQYF. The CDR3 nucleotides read TGCGCCAGCAGCTTTGCGAGCGGGGGTGGAGATACGCAGTATTTT.

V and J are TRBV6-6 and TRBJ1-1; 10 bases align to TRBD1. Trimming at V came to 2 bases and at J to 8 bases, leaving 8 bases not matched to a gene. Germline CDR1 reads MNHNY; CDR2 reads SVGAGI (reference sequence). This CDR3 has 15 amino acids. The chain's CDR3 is CASSYPRQGALEAFF. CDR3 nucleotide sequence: TGTGCCAGCAGTTACCCTCGACAGGGGGCCCTGGAAGCTTTCTTT.

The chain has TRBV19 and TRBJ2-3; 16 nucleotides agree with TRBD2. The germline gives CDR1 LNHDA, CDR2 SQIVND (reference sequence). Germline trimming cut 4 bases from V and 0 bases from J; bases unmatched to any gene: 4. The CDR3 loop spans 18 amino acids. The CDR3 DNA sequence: TGTGCCAGTAGTACGGGACTAGCGGGGGGGCGGAGCACAGATACGCAGTATTTT. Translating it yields CASSTGLAGGRSTDTQYF.